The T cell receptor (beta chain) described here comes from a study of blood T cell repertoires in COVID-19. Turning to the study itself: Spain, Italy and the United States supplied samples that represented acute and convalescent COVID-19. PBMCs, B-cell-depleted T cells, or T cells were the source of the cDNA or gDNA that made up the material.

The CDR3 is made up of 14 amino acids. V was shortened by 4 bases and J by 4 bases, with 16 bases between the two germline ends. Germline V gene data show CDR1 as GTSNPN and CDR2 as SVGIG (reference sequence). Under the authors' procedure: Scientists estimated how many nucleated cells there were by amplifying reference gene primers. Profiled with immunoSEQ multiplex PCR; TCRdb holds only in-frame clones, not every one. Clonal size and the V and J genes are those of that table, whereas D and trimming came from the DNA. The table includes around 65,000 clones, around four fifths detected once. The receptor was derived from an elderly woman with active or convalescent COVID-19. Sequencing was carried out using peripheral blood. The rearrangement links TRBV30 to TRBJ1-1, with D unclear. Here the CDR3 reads CAWTLGGLGTEAFF. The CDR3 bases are TGTGCCTGGACCCTAGGTGGGTTGGGCACTGAAGCTTTCTTT.